This TCR beta chain was recovered during a study of cytomegalovirus exposure and HLA in healthy donors. The CDR3 loop spans 13 amino acids. V lost 0 bases to trimming and J lost 10 bases, with 13 bases between them. Germline CDR1 and CDR2: SGHRS and YFSETQ. 60 Vbeta and 13 Jbeta primers were used in PCR. Libraries were prepared by immunoSEQ multiplex PCR; TCRdb keeps only in-frame clonotypes and omits some of them. The sample carries 150,000 to 200,000 clones, 82% recorded once. Input material: PBMCs. The V call is TRBV5-1, the J call TRBJ1-2; D might be TRBD1 (6 bases). The clonotype was recovered from a girl under 18 in good health and CMV-seropositive. CDR3 sequence: CASSLGGREAYTF. Here the CDR3 DNA reads TGCGCCAGCAGCTTGGGGGGGCGAGAGGCCTACACCTTC.